This T cell receptor beta chain stems from a study of identical twins listed by TCRdb under 2016. The study in broad terms: The study deep-sequenced TCR alpha and beta repertoires from monozygotic twins, unrelated adults of various ages and cord blood to test whether fetal clonotypes persist. To rule out contamination, the twin experiments were replicated at different times with different library preparation protocols.

Points the paper makes about the study in general: Compared with coincidental sharing between unrelated individuals, an excess of low generation-probability sequences was observed among out-of-frame TCR alpha sequences shared between twins. Fewer insertions were carried by abundant cord blood beta clonotypes, a similar but weaker trend appeared in young adult naive repertoires, and no such trend appeared in memory repertoires. Invariant T cells such as MAIT and iNKT could partly confound zero-insertion analyses, though diverse VJ usage argued against this for most clonotypes. The excess sharing between twins in beta out-of-frame sequences was weaker because fewer shared sequences reduced the signal-to-noise ratio. Conclusions relied on cross-sectional statistical analysis, since the same donors could not be followed over many years. Out-of-frame TCR alpha sharing in monozygotic twins was systematically underestimated by recombination models, whereas sharing between unrelated individuals was in agreement with the recombination models.

The table lists this clonotype with a few counts. The target of this receptor is not known. No quality values exist for individual bases; no much larger clone is one base distant. Including the terminal cysteine and phenylalanine, the CDR3 comprises 16 residues. Just CDR3 DNA is preserved here, 48 bases in frame from base 1. The germline V gene encodes CDR1 SGHVS and CDR2 FQNEAQ. Trimmed from V: 4 bases; trimmed from J: 0 bases; junction bases lacking a gene match: 4. Every donor was a healthy Caucasian. The researchers also sequenced three unrelated adults who were not twins: a male aged 18 to 30, a male aged 50 to 59, and a female aged 50 to 59. Miltenyi CD45RO+ enrichment and human naive T-cell isolation kits were used to isolate memory (CD45RO+) and naive T cells from PBMC. The library was built by means of 5' RACE. The instrument was an Illumina HiSeq 2000. A universal primer binding site was introduced by template switching, and a unique molecular identifier was present in the final cDNA, enabling accurate counting of TCR cDNA molecules. First-strand cDNA for TCR alpha and beta chains was synthesized from specific primers in the conserved constant-segment region. To control for contamination, every cDNA library carried two barcodes: a SMART-Mk sample barcode plus Illumina barcodes. TruSeq adapter sequences along with Illumina sample barcodes were introduced in two successive PCR steps. Sequencing of the TCR alpha and beta cDNA libraries was done on the Illumina HiSeq platform using custom primers. The paper's processing steps were these. MiGEC was used to process raw reads and extract unique molecular identifiers, and MiXCR was used to find CDR3 positions. Recombination models were inferred per individual with the repgenHMM and IGoR tools using an EM algorithm. Shared clonotypes were analyzed with the tcR package in R, and sharing was normalized by the product of cloneset sizes. To study raw recombination free of thymic and clonal selection effects, out-of-frame nonproductive sequences were analyzed. TCRdb trimmed the raw reads at Q25, called clones with MiXCR and kept productive beta chains. Rows matching on CDR3 protein sequence are summarized as one entry with the most common DNA and genes. Clone size and V and J calls follow TCRdb, not the original study. In this sample the table shows 350,000 to 500,000 distinct CDR3 sequences, approximately 18% of which occur a single time. Approximately 12% of the sample is taken by the ten largest.

Here the chain combines TRBV7-8 and TRBJ1-1; 11 bases in the middle match TRBD1. The source is a man over 45 in good health. Specimen: naive T cells sorted from blood. The intended sense of this specimen's cell subset or site label: cells isolated with a human naive T-cell isolation kit. The CDR3 has the sequence CASSSGTGGVNTEAFF. The DNA is TGTGCCAGCAGCTCTGGGACAGGGGGAGTGAACACTGAAGCTTTCTTT.